The T cell receptor (beta chain) under discussion was sequenced for a study of identical twins. Germline V gives CDR1 LGHNA, CDR2 YSLEER. Trimming took 1 base from V and 7 from J; bases not matched to a gene: 10. The CDR3 sequence is 17 residues long. One entry per CDR3 protein results from TCRdb running MiXCR on the 5' RACE reads. The table lists 650,000 to 750,000 distinct CDR3 sequences, around 20% of them singletons, with around 4.4% in the top ten. Separately, the same data were catalogued under a study of T cells expressing NK-cell markers. That publication notes: The TCR beta repertoires originated in sorted CD3+CD56+NKG2C+, CD3+CD56+NKG2C- and CD3+CD56-NKG2C+ T cells. Dominant NKG2C+ clonotypes in about 6 donors made up roughly 1.0-7.0% of CD8+ T cells.

The sample was PBMCs. The receptor comes from a woman aged 18-29 years in good health. The V gene is TRBV4-3, the J gene TRBJ2-1, with 10 bases identical to TRBD2. The CDR3 DNA is TGCGCCAGCAGCCAAGCCTCAGCGGGAGGGGATGGAAATGAGCAGTTCTTC. Translating gives CASSQASAGGDGNEQFF.